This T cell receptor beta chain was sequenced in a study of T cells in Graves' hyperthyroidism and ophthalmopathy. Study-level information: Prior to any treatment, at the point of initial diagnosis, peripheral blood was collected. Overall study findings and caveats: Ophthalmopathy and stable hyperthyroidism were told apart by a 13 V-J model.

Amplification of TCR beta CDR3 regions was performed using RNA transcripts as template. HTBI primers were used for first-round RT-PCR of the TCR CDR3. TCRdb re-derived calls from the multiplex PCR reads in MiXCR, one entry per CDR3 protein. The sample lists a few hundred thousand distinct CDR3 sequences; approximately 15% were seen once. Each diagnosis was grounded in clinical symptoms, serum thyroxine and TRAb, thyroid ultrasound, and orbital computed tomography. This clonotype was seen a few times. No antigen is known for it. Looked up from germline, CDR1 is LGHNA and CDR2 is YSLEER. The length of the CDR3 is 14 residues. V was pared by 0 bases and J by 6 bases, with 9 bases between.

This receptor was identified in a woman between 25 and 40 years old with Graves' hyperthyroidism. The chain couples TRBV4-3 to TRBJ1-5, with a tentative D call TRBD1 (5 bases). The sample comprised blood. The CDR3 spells CASSQDRQLQPQHF. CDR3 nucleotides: TGCGCCAGCAGCCAAGATCGACAGCTTCAGCCCCAGCATTTT.